A selection of T cell receptor beta chains follows, all from one sample in a study of control samples from healthy donors and cancer patients. The repertoire was sequenced with immunoSEQ multiplex PCR; TCRdb's copy has only in-frame clones and lacks some. Among 400,000 to 500,000 clones listed, about 93% were seen once. The specimen was PBMCs. The source is a man aged 35 to 55 with head and neck cancer. Both conserved end residues are part of each CDR3. D genes are given only for firm matches. A clone size is listed for some rows: how often the clone was seen (once, few, many), or a class if it is expanded.

TRBJ2-5,NA,TRBV5-1,NA,TGCGCCAGCAGCTCGGGAGAGACCCAGTACTTC,CASSSGETQYF
TRBJ2-3,NA,TRBV5-1,NA,TGCGCCAGCAGCTCGCTAACGGGACTGGCTAGCACAGATACGCAGTATTTT,CASSSLTGLASTDTQYF
TRBJ2-7,NA,TRBV2,NA,TGTGCCAGCAGTGAGGGGACTCCGTTCCTCGGCCCGGGGGAGCAGTACTTC,CASSEGTPFLGPGEQYF
TRBJ1-1,TRBD1,TRBV15,NA,TGTGCCACCAGCAGAGAACAGGGGTTCCCTGAAGCTTTCTTT,CATSREQGFPEAFF
TRBJ2-3,NA,TRBV7-3,NA,TGTGCCAGCAGCCCGTTCAAGGGCACAGATACGCAGTATTTT,CASSPFKGTDTQYF
TRBJ2-5,NA,TRBV6-2/TRBV6-3,NA,TGTGCCAGCAGTCCGACGTATGAGACCCAGTACTTC,CASSPTYETQYF
TRBJ2-1,TRBD2,TRBV2,few,TGTGCCAGCAATGAAGCGGGAGGTGGGAACAATGAGCAGTTCTTC,CASNEAGGGNNEQFF
TRBJ1-5,NA,TRBV9,NA,TGTGCCAGCAGCGCCCAAGGGTGGGGGGGTGAACCCCAGCATTTT,CASSAQGWGGEPQHF
TRBJ2-2,NA,TRBV19,NA,TGTGCCAGTAGTATATTCCGTAGCGCCTCGGGCACCGGGGAGCTGTTTTTT,CASSIFRSASGTGELFF
TRBJ1-6,NA,TRBV18,NA,TGTGCCAGCTCACCCGAGGGCAATTCACCCCTCCACTTT,CASSPEGNSPLHF
TRBJ2-7,TRBD1,TRBV5-1,once,TGCGCCAGCAGCCCGTCGGGACAGGGTATGGTAGAGCAGTACTTC,CASSPSGQGMVEQYF
TRBJ1-1,NA,TRBV5-1,NA,TGCGCCAGCAGCTTGTCTCTCCGGGGCACTGAAGCTTTCTTT,CASSLSLRGTEAFF
TRBJ2-3,NA,TRBV21-1,NA,TGTGCCAGCAGCAAAGCGCTTTCGGTGCAGCGGGGTGCCGCACGGAGCACAGATACGCAGTATTTT,CASSKALSVQRGAARSTDTQYF
TRBJ1-4,NA,TRBV19,NA,TGTGCCAGTAGTATAGATCATCAGGTTAAGAATGAAAAACTGTTTTTT,CASSIDHQVKNEKLFF
TRBJ2-7,NA,TRBV7-2,NA,TGTGCCAGCAGCTCAGGGGTGGGACCCTACGAGCAGTACTTC,CASSSGVGPYEQYF
TRBJ1-5,NA,TRBV12-5,NA,TGTGCTAGTGGTTCCGGGACAAATAGCAATCAGCCCCAGCATTTT,CASGSGTNSNQPQHF
TRBJ1-1,TRBD1,TRBV5-5,NA,TGTGCCAGCAGCCGACAGCTGACAGGGGTCGAGGCTTTCTTT,CASSRQLTGVEAFF
TRBJ1-2,NA,TRBV28,NA,TGTGCCAGCAGTTTTGAGGGGTACTATGGCTACACCTTC,CASSFEGYYGYTF
TRBJ1-3,NA,TRBV6-5,NA,TGTGCCAGCAGTTCCAAGACAGGAGTCTTGACGAACACCATATATTTT,CASSSKTGVLTNTIYF
TRBJ2-6,NA,TRBV19,NA,TGTGCCAGTAGTATCTCGGCCAACGTCCTGACTTTC,CASSISANVLTF
TRBJ1-1,NA,TRBV28,NA,TGTGCCAGCAGGCTTCTGGGTACTGAAGCTTTCTTT,CASRLLGTEAFF
TRBJ1-4,NA,TRBV4-1,NA,TGCGCCAGCAGCCAGGGACATAATGAAAAACTGTTTTTT,CASSQGHNEKLFF
TRBJ2-7,NA,TRBV6-5,NA,TGTGCCAGCAGTCTCCCGGACTTGGCCTACGAGCAGTACTTC,CASSLPDLAYEQYF
TRBJ2-2,NA,TRBV10-1,NA,TGCGCCAGCCGAAAAGAGCAGGCGCACACCGGGGAGCTGTTTTTT,CASRKEQAHTGELFF
TRBJ2-5,TRBD1,TRBV11-2,NA,TGTGCCAGCAGCTTGCCGACAGGGTTCGCTGTAGAGACCCAGTACTTC,CASSLPTGFAVETQYF
TRBJ1-1,NA,TRBV4-3,NA,TGCGCCAGCAGCCCAGGGGAGGGCACTGAAGCTTTCTTT,CASSPGEGTEAFF
TRBJ2-7,TRBD2,TRBV6-5,NA,TGTGCCAGCAGCCCCGGGACTAGCCAAATCTACGAGCAGTACTTC,CASSPGTSQIYEQYF
TRBJ2-1,NA,TRBV9,NA,TGTGCCAGCAGCGTAACCGGGTTACCCGGATCCGAGGGGCAGTTCTTC,CASSVTGLPGSEGQFF
TRBJ2-1,TRBD2,TRBV7-2,NA,TGTGCCAGCAGCCCTCTAGCGGGGGAGTACAATGAGCAGTTCTTC,CASSPLAGEYNEQFF
TRBJ1-1,NA,TRBV12-3/TRBV12-4,NA,TGTGCCAGCAGTTTAGTTGAAGGCGCTGAAGCTTTCTTT,CASSLVEGAEAFF
TRBJ2-7,NA,TRBV5-1,NA,TGCGCCAGCCGTCCTTACCGGGACCGATACGAGCAGTACTTC,CASRPYRDRYEQYF
TRBJ2-1,NA,TRBV7-8,NA,TGTGCCAGCAGCTTCGTTCTCTCCTACAATGAGCAGTTCTTC,CASSFVLSYNEQFF
TRBJ2-2,NA,TRBV12-3/TRBV12-4,NA,TGTGCCAGCAGTCTACGGGTAGGGCAGCTGTTTTTT,CASSLRVGQLFF
TRBJ2-3,NA,TRBV5-1,NA,TGCGCCAGCAGCTTGGCTACTAGCACAGATACGCAGTATTTT,CASSLATSTDTQYF
TRBJ2-5,NA,TRBV7-9,NA,TGTGCCAGCAGCCTCGGGGGAAGTGGGGGGGCGACGCCTCAAGAGACCCAGTACTTC,CASSLGGSGGATPQETQYF
TRBJ2-1,NA,TRBV19,NA,TGTGCCAGTAGTCGTCCGGATGAGCAGTTCTTC,CASSRPDEQFF
TRBJ2-1,TRBD1,TRBV28,NA,TGTGCCAGCAGAGGACAGGGATACAATGAGCAGTTCTTC,CASRGQGYNEQFF
TRBJ1-6,NA,TRBV5-1,NA,TGCGCCAGCAGCGGGGAGAGCTCCTATAATTCACCCCTCCACTTT,CASSGESSYNSPLHF
TRBJ2-5,TRBD2,TRBV20-1,NA,TGCAGTGCCAGTTTGACGACTAGCGAGGAGACCCAGTACTTC,CSASLTTSEETQYF
TRBJ2-1,NA,TRBV7-2,few,TGTGCCAGCAGCTCCCGGCCAGCTAGTGAGCAGTTCTTC,CASSSRPASEQFF
TRBJ2-3,NA,TRBV2,NA,TGTGCCAGCAGTCGGGGGCTCACAGATACGCAGTATTTT,CASSRGLTDTQYF
TRBJ1-2,TRBD1,TRBV9,NA,TGTGCCAGCACCCCAACCGGGACAGCTAACTATGGCTACACCTTC,CASTPTGTANYGYTF
TRBJ2-7,NA,TRBV21-1,NA,TGTGCCAGCAGCCAGTGGGGAGTCCAAGCTTACGAGCAGTACTTC,CASSQWGVQAYEQYF
TRBJ2-5,TRBD2,TRBV12-3/TRBV12-4,NA,TGTGCCAGTACGGACGGGAGGGAGACCCAGTACTTC,CASTDGRETQYF
TRBJ2-1,TRBD2,TRBV28,NA,TGTGCCAGCAGTTACCGGACTAGCGGGAACTATGAGCAGTTCTTC,CASSYRTSGNYEQFF
TRBJ2-3,NA,TRBV29-1,NA,TGCAGCGTCCATCTGGGGGATGCCGCAGATACGCAGTATTTT,CSVHLGDAADTQYF
TRBJ2-7,NA,TRBV7-2,NA,TGTGCCAGCAGCTTTCCCGACAGGCCGTACGAGCAGTACTTC,CASSFPDRPYEQYF